These T cell receptor beta chains were read from a single sample in a study of control samples from healthy donors and cancer patients. Sequencing was performed with immunoSEQ multiplex PCR; in TCRdb, only in-frame clones are kept and a portion is missing. The sample consists of 150,000 to 200,000 clones, about 91% of them appearing once. Specimen: blood. Receptor source: a woman in her thirties or forties in good health. Each CDR3 is given with its conserved first and last residue. A D gene is named only where the DNA matches it firmly. The size entry is marked missing in some rows and otherwise reads once, few, many or a size class.

cdr3_nt: TGTGCCAGTAAGTCCAGGGACAGCCTAAATTCACCCCTCCACTTT; cdr3_aa: CASKSRDSLNSPLHF; j_call: TRBJ1-6; v_call: TRBV19; clone_size: -; d_call: TRBD1
cdr3_nt: TGCGCCAGCAGCCCAGGGACGGTTGGAAACACCATATATTTT; cdr3_aa: CASSPGTVGNTIYF; j_call: TRBJ1-3; v_call: TRBV5-1; clone_size: -; d_call: -
cdr3_nt: TGTGCCAGCAGCGTGGGGGAGAACACTGAAGCTTTCTTT; cdr3_aa: CASSVGENTEAFF; j_call: TRBJ1-1; v_call: TRBV9; clone_size: -; d_call: -
cdr3_nt: TGCGCCAGCAGCCAAGAATTCGCCAGTACGCTCTTCTATGGCTACACCTTC; cdr3_aa: CASSQEFASTLFYGYTF; j_call: TRBJ1-2; v_call: TRBV4-1; clone_size: -; d_call: -
cdr3_nt: TGTGCCAGCATGGGGACTGTCTACACTGAAGCTTTCTTT; cdr3_aa: CASMGTVYTEAFF; j_call: TRBJ1-1; v_call: TRBV2; clone_size: few; d_call: -
cdr3_nt: TGTGCCAGCAGTGAAGCGCCACAGGTCCTACTGCCCCAGCATTTT; cdr3_aa: CASSEAPQVLLPQHF; j_call: TRBJ1-5; v_call: TRBV2; clone_size: -; d_call: -
cdr3_nt: TGTGCCAGCAGCTCCACCCAGGGCCCCAACTATGGCTACACCTTC; cdr3_aa: CASSSTQGPNYGYTF; j_call: TRBJ1-2; v_call: TRBV7-8; clone_size: -; d_call: -
cdr3_nt: TGTGCCAGCAGCGTAGCCCCGGTCTCGGACCAGTACTTC; cdr3_aa: CASSVAPVSDQYF; j_call: TRBJ2-5; v_call: TRBV9; clone_size: -; d_call: -
cdr3_nt: TGTGCCAGCAGCTCTCAGGGGGCTAATTCACCCCTCCACTTT; cdr3_aa: CASSSQGANSPLHF; j_call: TRBJ1-6; v_call: TRBV11-2; clone_size: -; d_call: TRBD1
cdr3_nt: TGTGCCAGCAGCTTGGACCCCGCCTCTGGAAACACCATATATTTT; cdr3_aa: CASSLDPASGNTIYF; j_call: TRBJ1-3; v_call: TRBV5-4; clone_size: -; d_call: -
cdr3_nt: TGTGCCAGCAGCCCGATTAGAGCACGGAGCAATCAGCCCCAGCATTTT; cdr3_aa: CASSPIRARSNQPQHF; j_call: TRBJ1-5; v_call: TRBV9; clone_size: -; d_call: -
cdr3_nt: TGTGCCAGCGGGGGGGGCACAGGCCGCAATCAGCCCCAGCATTTT; cdr3_aa: CASGGGTGRNQPQHF; j_call: TRBJ1-5; v_call: TRBV2; clone_size: -; d_call: -
cdr3_nt: TGTGCCAGCAGCTCCGGGACGGCCTACGAGCAGTACTTC; cdr3_aa: CASSSGTAYEQYF; j_call: TRBJ2-7; v_call: TRBV5-6; clone_size: -; d_call: -
cdr3_nt: TGTGCCAGCAGCTTTCAGACAGATACGCAGTATTTT; cdr3_aa: CASSFQTDTQYF; j_call: TRBJ2-3; v_call: TRBV7-9; clone_size: once; d_call: -
cdr3_nt: TGTGCCAGCAGTTCCTGGGACGGGAAGACCCAGTACTTC; cdr3_aa: CASSSWDGKTQYF; j_call: TRBJ2-5; v_call: TRBV12-3/TRBV12-4; clone_size: -; d_call: -
cdr3_nt: TGTGCCAGTAGTAACTTGCCTACTTACTGGGGCTACACCTTC; cdr3_aa: CASSNLPTYWGYTF; j_call: TRBJ1-2; v_call: TRBV19; clone_size: once; d_call: -
cdr3_nt: TGTGCCAGCAGCTTTGGGGCAGGGGAAGAGACCCAGTACTTC; cdr3_aa: CASSFGAGEETQYF; j_call: TRBJ2-5; v_call: TRBV7-9; clone_size: -; d_call: -
cdr3_nt: TGTGCCACCGAGGGACAGGGGGCCCATGGCTACACCTTC; cdr3_aa: CATEGQGAHGYTF; j_call: TRBJ1-2; v_call: TRBV10-3; clone_size: -; d_call: TRBD1
cdr3_nt: TGTGCCAGCAGGCCCGGTGGGAAATCCTACAATGAGCAGTTCTTC; cdr3_aa: CASRPGGKSYNEQFF; j_call: TRBJ2-1; v_call: TRBV11-2; clone_size: -; d_call: -
cdr3_nt: TGTGCCATCAGTGCCTCCGGACAAAACACTGAAGCTTTCTTT; cdr3_aa: CAISASGQNTEAFF; j_call: TRBJ1-1; v_call: TRBV10-3; clone_size: -; d_call: -
cdr3_nt: TGTGCCAGCATGGGACAGGGGGTTTTAGGGCGCACAGATACGCAGTATTTT; cdr3_aa: CASMGQGVLGRTDTQYF; j_call: TRBJ2-3; v_call: TRBV2; clone_size: -; d_call: TRBD1
cdr3_nt: TGTGCCAGCAGCTTAGTTACAGGCTCCCAGGAGACCCAGTACTTC; cdr3_aa: CASSLVTGSQETQYF; j_call: TRBJ2-5; v_call: TRBV11-1; clone_size: -; d_call: -
cdr3_nt: TGTGCCAGCAGTGACGGGGCCCGTCCCATGAACACTGAAGCTTTCTTT; cdr3_aa: CASSDGARPMNTEAFF; j_call: TRBJ1-1; v_call: TRBV6-4; clone_size: -; d_call: -
cdr3_nt: TGCGCCAGCAGCCCTGCGGTTGAAGAGACCCAGTACTTC; cdr3_aa: CASSPAVEETQYF; j_call: TRBJ2-5; v_call: TRBV5-1; clone_size: -; d_call: -
cdr3_nt: TGTGCCACCAGCAGAGAGGACAGACCAAGCTCCTACGAGCAGTACTTC; cdr3_aa: CATSREDRPSSYEQYF; j_call: TRBJ2-7; v_call: TRBV15; clone_size: -; d_call: -
cdr3_nt: TGTGCCAGCAGCTCACAAGGGGGGGCTTATGGCTACACCTTC; cdr3_aa: CASSSQGGAYGYTF; j_call: TRBJ1-2; v_call: TRBV5-5; clone_size: -; d_call: -
cdr3_nt: TGCGCCAGCAGACAGCAGGGGAGGAACACTGAAGCTTTCTTT; cdr3_aa: CASRQQGRNTEAFF; j_call: TRBJ1-1; v_call: TRBV4-1; clone_size: -; d_call: -
cdr3_nt: TGTGCCAGCAGCTCGAATAGCGGGGGGTCCTACGAGCAGTACTTC; cdr3_aa: CASSSNSGGSYEQYF; j_call: TRBJ2-7; v_call: TRBV13; clone_size: -; d_call: TRBD2
cdr3_nt: TGTGCCAGCAGGACGGGAGACCCAGGCACGCTGTTCTTC; cdr3_aa: CASRTGDPGTLFF; j_call: TRBJ2-1; v_call: TRBV2; clone_size: -; d_call: -
cdr3_nt: TGTGCCAGCAGCCCCCTAGGGAACTATGGCTACACCTTC; cdr3_aa: CASSPLGNYGYTF; j_call: TRBJ1-2; v_call: TRBV12-3/TRBV12-4; clone_size: -; d_call: -
cdr3_nt: TGCGCCAGCAGCGAAGGACAGGGGGCGGGGGAGCAGTACTTC; cdr3_aa: CASSEGQGAGEQYF; j_call: TRBJ2-7; v_call: TRBV5-1; clone_size: -; d_call: TRBD1
cdr3_nt: TGCGCCAGCAGCTTGGGGGTATCTAGCACAGATACGCAGTATTTT; cdr3_aa: CASSLGVSSTDTQYF; j_call: TRBJ2-3; v_call: TRBV5-1; clone_size: -; d_call: -
cdr3_nt: TGTGCCAGCAGCAGGGGAAGGGACAATCAGCCCCAGCATTTT; cdr3_aa: CASSRGRDNQPQHF; j_call: TRBJ1-5; v_call: TRBV2; clone_size: -; d_call: -
cdr3_nt: TGTGCCAGCAGCCCGACACCGGGACAGGGGGCTGATGAGCAGTACTTC; cdr3_aa: CASSPTPGQGADEQYF; j_call: TRBJ2-7; v_call: TRBV7-9; clone_size: -; d_call: TRBD1
cdr3_nt: TGTGCCATCAAGGGTCCGGGCGTAGGGCAGCCCCAGCATTTT; cdr3_aa: CAIKGPGVGQPQHF; j_call: TRBJ1-5; v_call: TRBV10-3; clone_size: -; d_call: -
cdr3_nt: TGTGCCAGCAGTTTGAAACCAGGGGGCTTACAGTACTTC; cdr3_aa: CASSLKPGGLQYF; j_call: TRBJ2-7; v_call: TRBV12-3/TRBV12-4; clone_size: few; d_call: TRBD1
cdr3_nt: TGTGCCAGCAGGGAGCGGGACAGGATCCACAATGAGCAGTTCTTC; cdr3_aa: CASRERDRIHNEQFF; j_call: TRBJ2-1; v_call: TRBV5-5; clone_size: -; d_call: -
cdr3_nt: TGTGCCAGCAGCCTAGCCGGGACATTGGCCTACGAGCAGTACTTC; cdr3_aa: CASSLAGTLAYEQYF; j_call: TRBJ2-7; v_call: TRBV6-5; clone_size: -; d_call: -
cdr3_nt: TGTGCCAGCAGTGCCGGCGGGGGGGGGAGCTACGAGCAGTACTTC; cdr3_aa: CASSAGGGGSYEQYF; j_call: TRBJ2-7; v_call: TRBV2; clone_size: -; d_call: TRBD2
cdr3_nt: TGTGCCAGCAGTGGGACAGGCGGGAACACCGGGGAGCTGTTTTTT; cdr3_aa: CASSGTGGNTGELFF; j_call: TRBJ2-2; v_call: TRBV11-3; clone_size: -; d_call: TRBD1
cdr3_nt: TGTGCCAGCAGTTTAGGTTTCCGGAGTGGCTACACCTTC; cdr3_aa: CASSLGFRSGYTF; j_call: TRBJ1-2; v_call: TRBV27; clone_size: -; d_call: -